This T cell receptor beta chain was documented in a study of T cell repertoires in cytomegalovirus infection. About the research overall: CMV epitopes used comprised recently identified HLA-C-restricted ones and well-studied HLA-B-restricted ones. Indications of both CMV infection and matching HLA type were provided by public TCR beta signatures.

TCRdb ran MiXCR on the reads and lists one entry per CDR3 protein. Among 340,000 or so distinct CDR3 sequences listed, 20% to 25% were seen once. This clonotype was seen many times. Its target is not known. CDR3 length: 17 residues. The germline V gene has CDR1 SGHTA and CDR2 FQGNSA. Trimming took 2 bases from V and 6 from J, leaving 21 bases between them. Overall study results and limits: CMV-specific HLA-C-restricted TCR beta clonotypes dominated the ex vivo response.

Material: cultured PBMCs, obtained from culture after CMV antigen stimulation. The receptor comes from a human donor in good health (CMV status not recorded). Some clones in this sample may be carry-over from other donors' samples. The chain is built from TRBV7-2 and TRBJ2-3; D remains unclear. The CDR3 loop reads CASSLSPSRWQSDTQYF. The CDR3, as DNA: TGTGCCAGCAGCTTATCACCCAGTCGTTGGCAGTCGGATACGCAGTATTTT.